This T cell receptor beta chain appears in the sequencing data of a study of blood T cell repertoires in COVID-19. The V end was cut by 5 bases, the J end by 0 bases, with 8 bases between. The germline V gene encodes CDR1 MNHEY and CDR2 SVGEGT. There are 13 residues in the CDR3. Here immunoSEQ multiplex PCR was the method, and the copy in TCRdb shows in-frame clones only, minus some. The sample carries under 80,000 clones, over 75% recorded once. The chain recombines TRBV6-2 or TRBV6-3 with TRBJ2-7; a possible D gene is TRBD1 (5 bases). Specimen: peripheral blood. The TCR sequence derives from a man between 45 and 60 years old with acute or convalescent COVID-19. CDR3 nucleotides: TGTGCCAGCAGTCGACAGAGCTCCTACGAGCAGTACTTC. Protein product: CASSRQSSYEQYF.